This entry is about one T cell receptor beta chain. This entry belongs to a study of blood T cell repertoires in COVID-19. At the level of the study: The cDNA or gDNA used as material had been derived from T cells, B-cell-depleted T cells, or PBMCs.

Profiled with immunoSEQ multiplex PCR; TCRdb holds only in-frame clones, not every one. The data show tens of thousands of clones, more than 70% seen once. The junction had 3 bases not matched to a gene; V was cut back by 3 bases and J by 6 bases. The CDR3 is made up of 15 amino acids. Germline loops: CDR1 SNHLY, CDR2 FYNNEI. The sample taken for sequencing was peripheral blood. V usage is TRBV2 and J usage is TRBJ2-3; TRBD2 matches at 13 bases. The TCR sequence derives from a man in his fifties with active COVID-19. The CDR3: CASSDRGLAGDTQYF. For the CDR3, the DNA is TGTGCCAGCAGTGATCGGGGACTAGCGGGGGATACGCAGTATTTT.